This T cell receptor (beta chain) was sequenced in a study of blood T cell repertoires in COVID-19. Study information: T cells, B-cell-depleted T cells, or PBMCs provided the cDNA or gDNA that served as material.

In terms of age and location, participants ranged from roughly 18 to 95 years and lived in about two dozen US areas. Germline values: CDR1 LGHNA, CDR2 YNFKEQ. The CDR3 has 16 amino acids. V lost 0 bases to trimming and J lost 4 bases; unmatched junction nucleotides: 8. Using immunoSEQ multiplex PCR, the repertoire was profiled, and TCRdb retains in-frame clones only, with some absent. The data hold under 300,000 clones, with 89% observed a single time. The specimen sequenced was PBMCs or T cells enriched from blood (not recorded which). The clonotype was recovered from a woman aged 40-49 years who had recovered from COVID-19. The chain combines TRBV4-2 with TRBJ1-2; 7 nucleotides agree with TRBD1. CDR3 DNA sequence: TGTGCCAGCAGCCAAGATGGGACAGTGGACATCTATGGCTACACCTTC. Protein: CASSQDGTVDIYGYTF.